These 2 T cell receptor beta chains were all obtained from the same sample, sequenced in a study of beta chain features in type 1 diabetes. Study-wide results and caveats: TCRB CDR3s from Type 1 diabetes patients were moderately but significantly shorter in all four CD4+ subsets.

Their recognized antigens are unknown. Every bit of the isolated RNA underwent reverse transcription, so sequencing read expressed TCRB transcripts. The repertoire was sequenced with immunoSEQ multiplex PCR; TCRdb's copy has only in-frame clones and lacks some. The sample lists about 170,000 clones; approximately 7.8% were seen once. The sample was central memory CD4+ T cells from blood. The origin of the receptors is a middle-aged woman with type 1 diabetes.

The chain links TRBV11-2 to TRBJ2-5; 10 bases agree with TRBD2. With V trimmed by 2 bases and J by 2 bases, 8 bases remained unmatched. Germline assignment: CDR1 SGHAT and CDR2 FQNNGV. The CDR3 is 17 residues long. This chain's CDR3 is CASSLIGRTSGQETQYF. CDR3 sequence (DNA): TGTGCCAGCAGCTTAATTGGCAGGACTAGCGGTCAAGAGACCCAGTACTTC.

This chain connects TRBV7-2 to TRBJ2-3; D is perhaps TRBD1 (5 bases). The germline CDR1 and CDR2 sequences are SGHTA and FQGNSA. The V end was cut by 6 bases, the J end by 4 bases, with 17 bases between. The CDR3 has 15 residues. The CDR3 spells CASSLRGQFADTQYF. Here the CDR3 DNA reads TGTGCCAGCAGTCTACGTGGACAATTCGCAGATACGCAGTATTTT. Drawing the rest from reference TRBV7-2 and TRBJ2-3, the complete variable domain is GAGVSQSPSNKVTEKGKDVELRCDPISGHTALYWYRQSLGQGLEFLIYFQGNSAPDKSGLPSDRFSAERTGGSVSTLTIQRTQQEDSAVYLCASSLRGQFADTQYFGPGTRLTVL.